This T cell receptor (beta chain) was sequenced during a study of blood T cell repertoires in COVID-19. Per the authors' pipeline: Reference gene primer amplification yielded estimated nucleated cell counts. Assay: immunoSEQ multiplex PCR; the TCRdb copy retains only in-frame clones and omits some. That table is the source of V, J and clone size, and D and trimming were worked out from the DNA. The sample lists roughly 300,000 clones, around 86% occurring once. Germline trimming cut 2 bases from V and 7 bases from J; bases unmatched to any gene: 4. The length of the CDR3 is 13 residues. Looked up from germline, CDR1 is MDHEN and CDR2 is SYDVKM. Participants' reported clinical history set cohort assignment. Cohort 3 recovered donors had two negative PCRs, clearance, or symptom resolution.

The sample taken for sequencing was PBMCs or T cells enriched from blood (not recorded which). The V call is TRBV28, the J call TRBJ1-1; 7 bases fit TRBD1. The TCR originated in a man in his thirties or forties who had recovered from COVID-19. Here the CDR3 reads CASSLGGQFEAFF. As DNA, the CDR3 is TGTGCCAGCAGTTTAGGGGGACAGTTTGAAGCTTTCTTT.